This is a list of T cell receptor beta chains from one sample in a study of naive and memory T cell subsets. TCRdb redid the calling of the UMI-ligation and nested PCR reads with MiXCR, one entry per CDR3 protein. The sample lists 15,000 or so distinct CDR3 sequences; roughly 8.7% were seen once. Input material: central memory CD8+ T cells from blood. These receptors were taken from a human donor in good health. CDR3s include the opening cysteine and the closing phenylalanine or tryptophan. A D gene is named only where the DNA matches it firmly. Expanded clones are given a class, and other clones once, few, many or no size at all.

TRBV27	-	TRBJ1-2	-	TGTGCCAGCAGTACTACACCCACTGACGGCTACACCTTC	CASSTTPTDGYTF
TRBV15	-	TRBJ2-1	-	TGTGCCACCAGCCCCTCCGTAGAGCCTCACAATGAGCAGTTCTTC	CATSPSVEPHNEQFF
TRBV27	few	TRBJ2-2	-	TGTGCCAGCAGCCCGAGCACGGGATACTTGAACACCGGGGAGCTGTTTTTT	CASSPSTGYLNTGELFF
TRBV15	few	TRBJ2-2	-	TGTGTCACCAGCAGAGACGGGAACACCGGGGAGCTGTTTTTT	CVTSRDGNTGELFF
TRBV7-9	-	TRBJ1-2	TRBD1	TGTGCCAGCAGCTTAGTGGGGGGACAGGCCCACTTC	CASSLVGGQAHF
TRBV27	many	TRBJ2-7	TRBD2	TGTGCCAGCATCGGGACTAGCGGGAGACTCGACGAGCAGTACTTC	CASIGTSGRLDEQYF
TRBV6-1	many	TRBJ2-3	TRBD2	TGTGCCAGCAGTGAAGTAAAGGGAGGGACAGATACGCAGTATTTT	CASSEVKGGTDTQYF
TRBV14	many	TRBJ2-1	-	TGTGCCAGCAGCCAAGAAGGTGCCTACAATGAGCAGTTCTTC	CASSQEGAYNEQFF
TRBV15	many	TRBJ2-1	TRBD2	TGTGCCACCAGCAGCTATAGCGGGGGGGCAAATGAGCAGTTCTTC	CATSSYSGGANEQFF
TRBV11-1	many	TRBJ2-1	-	TGTGCCAGCAGCTTAAACCCCGAAGATCTGTACAATGAGCAGTTCTTC	CASSLNPEDLYNEQFF
TRBV20-1	many	TRBJ2-4	-	TGCAGTGCTAGAGATCGCCTCAAAAACATTCAGTACTTC	CSARDRLKNIQYF
TRBV5-4	-	TRBJ2-1	-	TGTGCCAGCAGCGCCCCCCAAGGGACGACAAATGAGCAGTTCTTC	CASSAPQGTTNEQFF
TRBV20-1	many	TRBJ2-7	TRBD2	TGCAGTGCTAGGTCGGAGCAACCTAGCGGGAATTCCTACGAGCAGTACTTC	CSARSEQPSGNSYEQYF
TRBV12-3/TRBV12-4	medium-sized	TRBJ1-1	TRBD1	TGTGCCAGCAGCCTAGCAGGGGGAGGCACTGAAGCTTTCTTT	CASSLAGGGTEAFF
TRBV6-4	few	TRBJ2-2	TRBD1	TGTGCCAGCAGTGGCTCACCCGGGACAGGTACCGGGGAGCTGTTTTTT	CASSGSPGTGTGELFF
TRBV28	many	TRBJ1-2	-	TGTGCCAGCCGGACGGGTGCTTATGGCTACACCTTC	CASRTGAYGYTF
TRBV4-2	few	TRBJ2-7	-	TGTGCCAGCAGCCAAGATAATAGGGACGAGCAGTACTTC	CASSQDNRDEQYF
TRBV20-1	few	TRBJ2-4	-	TGCAGTGCTAATGCGGTCGCAGTTCAGTACTTC	CSANAVAVQYF
TRBV20-1	medium-sized	TRBJ2-7	TRBD2	TGCAGTGCTAGAGATTCGCGACCAGCGGGAGATTACGAGCAGTACTTC	CSARDSRPAGDYEQYF
TRBV9	-	TRBJ1-1	-	TGTGCCAGCAGCGGAGGGACACTCATGAACACTGAAGCTTTCTTT	CASSGGTLMNTEAFF
TRBV3-1	few	TRBJ2-3	TRBD2	TGTGCCAGCAGCCCCCAGCGGGGGGGGGGAGATACGCAGTATTTT	CASSPQRGGGDTQYF
TRBV29-1	many	TRBJ2-3	-	TGCAGCGTCGTTTCGACCCGCACAGATACGCAGTATTTT	CSVVSTRTDTQYF
TRBV20-1	few	TRBJ1-6	-	TGCAGTGCTAGGGTTTGGTCGAGAAGAAATTCACCCCTCCACTTT	CSARVWSRRNSPLHF
TRBV6-4	many	TRBJ2-2	TRBD2	TGTGCCAGCAGTGTAGGACTAGCGGACACCGGGGAGCTGTTTTTT	CASSVGLADTGELFF
TRBV19	many	TRBJ2-7	TRBD1	TGTGCCAGTGGGGATAGACAGGGCGTCCACGAGCAGTACTTC	CASGDRQGVHEQYF
TRBV20-1	many	TRBJ2-7	TRBD1	TGCAGTGCTAGGGGGACAGGCGACTACGAGCAGTACTTC	CSARGTGDYEQYF
TRBV3-1	-	TRBJ2-3	-	TGTGCCAGCAGCCCGAGGACATATAGCACAGATACGCAGTATTTT	CASSPRTYSTDTQYF
TRBV20-1	many	TRBJ2-5	-	TGCAGTGCTAGTGGTGTCGCTAGCGTTAGAGTAGAGACCCAGTACTTC	CSASGVASVRVETQYF
TRBV4-3	-	TRBJ2-6	TRBD2	TGCGCCAGCAGCCACCGCGGGGGCTCTGGGGCCAACGTCCTGACTTTC	CASSHRGGSGANVLTF
TRBV28	many	TRBJ2-3	-	TGTGCCAGCAGCAGGAGGGCGGGTAGCACAGATACGCAGTATTTT	CASSRRAGSTDTQYF
TRBV5-6	many	TRBJ1-2	-	TGTGCCAGCAGCTTGGTACGCGGGATTAACTATGGCTACACCTTC	CASSLVRGINYGYTF
TRBV4-2	many	TRBJ2-1	-	TGTGCCAGCAGCCAAGATCTAGAAAGCTCCTACAATGAGCAGTTCTTC	CASSQDLESSYNEQFF
TRBV2	-	TRBJ2-2	TRBD1	TGTGCCAGCAGTGAAAGCGGGGACAGGGGATCCGGGGAGCTGTTTTTT	CASSESGDRGSGELFF
TRBV7-9	many	TRBJ2-1	TRBD2	TGTGCCAGCAGCGTCACGACTAGCAGCAATGAGCAGTTCTTC	CASSVTTSSNEQFF
TRBV14	many	TRBJ2-1	-	TGTGCCAGCAGCCAAGAAGTCGACTCCTACAATGAGCAGTTCTTC	CASSQEVDSYNEQFF
TRBV27	-	TRBJ2-3	-	TGTGCCAGCAGGCCTGGGGGCGGCACAGATACGCAGTATTTT	CASRPGGGTDTQYF
TRBV6-5	medium-sized	TRBJ2-5	-	TGTGCCAGCAGCCGACAGGCCACCCAAGAGACCCAGTACTTC	CASSRQATQETQYF
TRBV29-1	few	TRBJ2-1	-	TGCAGCGTCCCCCCTTATAGGAACAATGAGCAGTTCTTC	CSVPPYRNNEQFF
TRBV7-6	-	TRBJ2-3	-	TGTGCCAGCAGCTCCCTTAGCGCTCCCGTGGCAGATACGCAGTATTTT	CASSSLSAPVADTQYF
TRBV18	few	TRBJ2-7	-	TGTGCCAGCTCACCACGGGAGGCGGGGAAATACGAGCAGTACTTC	CASSPREAGKYEQYF
TRBV27	medium-sized	TRBJ1-2	-	TGTGCCAGCCACACCCCACTCGTCGGCTACACCTTC	CASHTPLVGYTF